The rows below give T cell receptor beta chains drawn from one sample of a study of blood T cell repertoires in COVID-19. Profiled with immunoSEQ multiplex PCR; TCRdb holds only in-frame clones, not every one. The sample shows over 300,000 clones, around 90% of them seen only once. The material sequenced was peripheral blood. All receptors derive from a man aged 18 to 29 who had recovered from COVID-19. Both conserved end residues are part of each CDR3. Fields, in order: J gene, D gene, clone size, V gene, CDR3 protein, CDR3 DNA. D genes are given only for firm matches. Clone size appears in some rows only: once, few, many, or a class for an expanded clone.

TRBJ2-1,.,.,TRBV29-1,CSVEADEYNEQFF,TGCAGCGTTGAGGCGGATGAGTACAATGAGCAGTTCTTC
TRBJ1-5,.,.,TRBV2,CASRDDWSNQPQHF,TGTGCCAGCAGAGATGACTGGAGCAATCAGCCCCAGCATTTT
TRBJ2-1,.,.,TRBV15,CATSRQTVKYNEQFF,TGTGCCACCAGCAGGCAGACAGTTAAGTACAATGAGCAGTTCTTC
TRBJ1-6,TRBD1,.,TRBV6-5,CASSYSDRGVSPLHF,TGTGCCAGCAGTTACAGCGACAGGGGCGTTTCACCCCTCCACTTT
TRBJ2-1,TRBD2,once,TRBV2,CASSALPLAVYNEQFF,TGTGCCAGCAGTGCCTTGCCCCTAGCGGTTTACAATGAGCAGTTCTTC
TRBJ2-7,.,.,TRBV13,CASSSRGRGVGEQYF,TGTGCCAGCAGCTCACGGGGCAGGGGAGTAGGCGAGCAGTACTTC
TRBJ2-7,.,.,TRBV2,CASRGSGRTAYEQYF,TGTGCCAGCAGGGGATCCGGCCGGACAGCCTACGAGCAGTACTTC
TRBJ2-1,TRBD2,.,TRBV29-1,CSVPWTSDEQFF,TGCAGCGTGCCTTGGACTAGCGATGAGCAGTTCTTC
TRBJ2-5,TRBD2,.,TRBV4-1,CASSQDLTSGQETQYF,TGCGCCAGCAGCCAAGATCTGACTAGCGGGCAAGAGACCCAGTACTTC
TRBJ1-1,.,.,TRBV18,CASSPPGGMATEAFF,TGTGCCAGCTCACCACCGGGGGGGATGGCTACTGAAGCTTTCTTT
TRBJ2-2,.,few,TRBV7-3,CASSPQGNTGELFF,TGTGCCAGCAGCCCACAGGGTAACACCGGGGAGCTGTTTTTT
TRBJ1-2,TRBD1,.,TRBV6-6,CASSLDRANYGYTF,TGTGCCAGCAGCCTCGACAGGGCGAACTATGGCTACACCTTC
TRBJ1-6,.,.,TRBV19,CASSIMAGDSPLHF,TGTGCCAGTAGTATAATGGCAGGGGATTCACCCCTCCACTTT
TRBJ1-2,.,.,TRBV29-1,CSVKTSYGYTF,TGCAGCGTTAAGACTAGCTATGGCTACACCTTC
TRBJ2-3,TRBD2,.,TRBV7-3,CASSHTSGSTDTQYF,TGTGCCAGCAGCCACACTAGCGGGAGCACAGATACGCAGTATTTT
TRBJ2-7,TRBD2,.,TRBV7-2,CASSPDWGGGAIYEQYF,TGTGCCAGCAGCCCGGATTGGGGCGGGGGGGCGATTTACGAGCAGTACTTC
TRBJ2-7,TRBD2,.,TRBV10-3,CAISESAQLAGGLNEQYF,TGTGCCATCAGTGAGTCGGCTCAATTAGCGGGAGGTCTAAACGAGCAGTACTTC
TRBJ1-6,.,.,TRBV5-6,CASSPGVASPLHF,TGTGCCAGCAGCCCAGGGGTGGCATCACCCCTCCACTTT
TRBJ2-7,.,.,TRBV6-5,CASSYGQFYEQYF,TGTGCCAGCAGTTATGGGCAGTTCTACGAGCAGTACTTC
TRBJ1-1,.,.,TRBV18,CASSPPVSRTRNTEAFF,TGTGCCAGCTCACCACCGGTTAGCCGGACTAGGAACACTGAAGCTTTCTTT
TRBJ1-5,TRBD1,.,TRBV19,CASSTIGQGSQPQHF,TGTGCCAGTAGTACGATTGGACAGGGGAGTCAGCCCCAGCATTTT
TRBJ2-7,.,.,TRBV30,CAWSRGGLGSYEQYF,TGTGCCTGGAGTCGCGGAGGGCTAGGGTCCTACGAGCAGTACTTC
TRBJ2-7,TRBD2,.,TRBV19,CASSGLAGGYEQYF,TGTGCCAGTAGCGGACTAGCGGGAGGCTACGAGCAGTACTTC
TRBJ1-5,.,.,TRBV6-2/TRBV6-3,CASSSLRGYNQPQHF,TGTGCCAGCAGTAGCCTTCGCGGGTATAATCAGCCCCAGCATTTT
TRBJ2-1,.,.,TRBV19,CASSIGGQRNEQFF,TGTGCCAGTAGTATAGGGGGGCAGAGAAATGAGCAGTTCTTC
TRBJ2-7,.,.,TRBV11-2,CASSLGLWGESSYEQYF,TGTGCCAGCAGCTTAGGGTTGTGGGGCGAAAGCTCCTACGAGCAGTACTTC
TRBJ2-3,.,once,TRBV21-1,CASSGRTSGATDTQYF,TGTGCCAGCAGCGGACGGACTAGCGGGGCCACAGATACGCAGTATTTT
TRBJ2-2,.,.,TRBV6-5,CASSRGWELFF,TGTGCCAGCAGCAGGGGCTGGGAGCTGTTTTTT
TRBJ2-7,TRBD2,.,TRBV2,CAFVAGAGYEQYF,TGTGCCTTCGTAGCGGGAGCGGGCTATGAGCAGTACTTC
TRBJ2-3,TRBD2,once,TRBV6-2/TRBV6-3,CASSYPPGLGLSTDTQYF,TGTGCCAGCAGTTACCCACCGGGACTAGGACTTAGCACAGATACGCAGTATTTT
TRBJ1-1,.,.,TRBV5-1,CASSLGLGRASNTEAFF,TGCGCCAGCAGCCTAGGGTTGGGGAGGGCTTCGAACACTGAAGCTTTCTTT
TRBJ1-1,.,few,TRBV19,CASSYRNTEAFF,TGTGCCAGTAGTTACAGGAACACTGAAGCTTTCTTT
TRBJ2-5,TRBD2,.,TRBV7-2,CASSFTSGGHRETQYF,TGTGCCAGCAGCTTCACAAGCGGGGGGCATCGGGAGACCCAGTACTTC
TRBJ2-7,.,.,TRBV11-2,CASSFRRDSSYEQYF,TGTGCCAGCAGCTTTCGACGGGATAGTTCCTACGAGCAGTACTTC